This passage covers 9 T cell receptor beta chains from one sample sequenced in a study of blood T cell repertoires in COVID-19. This table comes from immunoSEQ multiplex PCR, and its TCRdb copy is limited to in-frame clones, with some not included. The sample gives about 330,000 clones, over 80% of which show up once; roughly 9.9% is in the top ten. Sequencing was done on a sample of peripheral blood. Receptor source: a young man with COVID-19, enrolled during active disease.

The V and J genes are TRBV11-2 and TRBJ2-5; maybe TRBD1 (6 bases). The CDR3 contains 14 residues. The ends were cut back, 2 bases at V and 7 bases at J, with 14 bases in the middle. Per the germline V gene, CDR1 is SGHAT and CDR2 is FQNNGV. CDR3 in amino acids: CASSLPGTRGTQYF. CDR3 bases: TGTGCCAGCAGCTTACCGGGGACCAGGGGGACCCAGTACTTC. The full variable domain, its missing parts supplied by reference TRBV11-2 and TRBJ2-5, is EAGVAQSPRYKIIEKRQSVAFWCNPISGHATLYWYQQILGQGPKLLIQFQNNGVVDDSQLPKDRFSAERLKGVDSTLKIQPAKLEDSAVYLCASSLPGTRGTQYFGPGTRLLVL.

This clone was seen only a few times. The rearrangement uses TRBV2 and TRBJ2-7, with D perhaps TRBD2 (6 bases). The length of the CDR3 is 14 residues. Between the trimmed V and J ends, which lost 6 bases and 0 bases, there was a span of 12 bases. CDR1 and CDR2 from the germline V gene are SNHLY and FYNNEI. As DNA, the CDR3 is TGTGCCAGCAGGCGGGACTCCAACTCCTACGAGCAGTACTTC. Translating gives CASRRDSNSYEQYF.

This chain connects TRBV28 to TRBJ2-7; D might be TRBD2 (5 bases). Trimming stripped 3 bases from V and 4 bases from J, with 7 bases between. The CDR3 extends over 12 amino acids. Germline-derived CDR1 and CDR2 are MDHEN and SYDVKM. The DNA of the CDR3 is TGTGCCAGCAGTTTTCGGAGGTACGAGCAGTACTTC. This codes for CASSFRRYEQYF.

V gene TRBV27 combines with J gene TRBJ1-2; possibly TRBD1 for D (5 bases). V was cut by 7 bases and J by 6 bases, with 9 bases left in between. In germline, CDR1 is MNHEY, CDR2 SMNVEV (reference sequence). There are 11 residues in the CDR3. The CDR3 bases are TGTGCCAGCACCGCAGGGAATGGCTACACCTTC. This gives the protein CASTAGNGYTF.

This clone has just a few counts. Other nucleotide sequences in the sample specify the same CDR3. This chain joins TRBV7-9 and TRBJ2-7; 9 nucleotides align to TRBD1. V was pared by 4 bases and J by 3 bases, with 4 bases of the junction left unmatched. In germline, CDR1 is SEHNR, CDR2 FQNEAQ (reference sequence). The CDR3 length is 14 residues. The CDR3 reads CASSSDRGGYEQYF. Here the CDR3 DNA reads TGTGCCAGCAGCTCGGACAGGGGTGGCTACGAGCAGTACTTC. Full variable domain (rest looked up from reference TRBV7-9 and TRBJ2-7): DTGVSQNPRHKITKRGQNVTFRCDPISEHNRLYWYRQTLGQGPEFLTYFQNEAQLEKSRLLSDRFSAERPKGSFSTLEIQRTEQGDSAMYLCASSSDRGGYEQYFGPGTRLTVT.

The chain links TRBV6-1 to TRBJ1-1; D is unresolved. The CDR3 consists of 13 residues. The germline V gene encodes CDR1 MNHNS and CDR2 SASEGT. Trimming removed 3 bases from V and 7 bases from J, with 12 bases in between. DNA of the CDR3: TGTGCCAGCAGTGATTGGTATTCCAGTGAAGCTTTCTTT. Its protein is CASSDWYSSEAFF.

This clone was found once. The chain recombines TRBV4-2 with TRBJ2-1, with 8 bases fitting TRBD2. This CDR3 has 17 amino acids. Germline V gene data show CDR1 as LGHNA and CDR2 as YNFKEQ. V shed 0 bases, J shed 6 bases, and the junction held 10 bases outside the gene matches. In DNA, the CDR3 is TGTGCCAGCAGCCAAGATTACGGGACTAGGAGCACCAATGAGCAGTTCTTC. Its protein product is CASSQDYGTRSTNEQFF.

The chain carries TRBV5-4 and TRBJ2-5; 9 nucleotides agree with TRBD2. In germline, CDR1 is SGHNT, CDR2 YYREEE (reference sequence). V trimming: 3 bases; J trimming: 2 bases; junction bases outside the gene matches: 8. The CDR3 loop spans 16 amino acids. In nucleotides, the CDR3 is TGTGCCAGCAGCTGGGGTCTAGCGGGACATCAAGAGACCCAGTACTTC. Amino acids: CASSWGLAGHQETQYF.

V is TRBV28 and J is TRBJ2-7; TRBD1 might be the D (5 bases). The germline gives CDR1 MDHEN, CDR2 SYDVKM. CDR3 size: 13 residues. Trimming pared 6 bases from V and 4 bases from J, leaving 13 bases between. The CDR3 DNA reads TGTGCCAGCAGGCGAAGGGGTTCTTACGAGCAGTACTTC. Amino acid sequence: CASRRRGSYEQYF.